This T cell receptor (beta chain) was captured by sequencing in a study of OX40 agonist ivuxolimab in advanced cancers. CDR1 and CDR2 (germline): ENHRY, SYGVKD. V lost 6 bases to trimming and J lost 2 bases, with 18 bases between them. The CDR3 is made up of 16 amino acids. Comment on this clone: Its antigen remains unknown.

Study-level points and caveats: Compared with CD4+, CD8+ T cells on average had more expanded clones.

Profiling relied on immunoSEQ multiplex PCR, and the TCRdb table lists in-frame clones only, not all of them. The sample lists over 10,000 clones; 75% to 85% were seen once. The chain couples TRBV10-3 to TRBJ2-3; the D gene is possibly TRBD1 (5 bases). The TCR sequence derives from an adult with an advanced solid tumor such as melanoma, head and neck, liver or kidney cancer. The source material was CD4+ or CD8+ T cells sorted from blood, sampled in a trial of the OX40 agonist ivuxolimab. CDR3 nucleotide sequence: TGTGCCATCAGCCCCAGAAGAAGACAGCTCACAGATACGCAGTATTTT. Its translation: CAISPRRRQLTDTQYF.